This TCR beta chain was recovered during a study of cytomegalovirus exposure and HLA in healthy donors. General study results and limits: Listed as cytomegalovirus-associated were about 160 TCR beta chains.

The CDR3 runs 16 residues. From germline, CDR1 is SGHNT and CDR2 YYREEE (reference sequence). Trimming removed 4 bases from V and 3 bases from J; junction bases left unmatched: 8. Worth noting for this clone: No antigen is known for it.

Here immunoSEQ multiplex PCR was the method, and the copy in TCRdb shows in-frame clones only, minus some. The profile shows 250,000 to 350,000 clones, approximately 91% of them singletons. The TCR comes from a man aged 25 to 40 in good health and CMV-seronegative. Source material: PBMCs. The rearrangement uses TRBV5-4 and TRBJ1-4; TRBD1 aligns across 8 bases. The CDR3 region has the DNA TGTGCCAGCAGCAGTGGACAGGGAAACCCTAATGAAAAACTGTTTTTT. Residues: CASSSGQGNPNEKLFF.